This T cell receptor beta chain was profiled in a study of blood T cell repertoires in COVID-19. Study details: Sample material is recorded as cDNA or gDNA derived from T cells, B-cell-depleted T cells, or PBMCs.

The V end was cut by 4 bases, the J end by 7 bases, with 24 bases between. CDR3 size: 16 residues. CDR1 is SGHNT and CDR2 is YYREEE in the germline V gene (reference sequence). In the original analysis: Reference gene primer amplification in the assay estimated nucleated cell counts. Some clones are missing from TCRdb's copy, which holds only in-frame ones; the method was immunoSEQ multiplex PCR. That table supplies the V and J calls and clone size; D and trimming were determined from the DNA. The sample includes approximately 170,000 clones, about 85% of them seen just once. Cohort assignment relied on participant-reported clinical history.

This chain connects TRBV5-4 to TRBJ2-7; TRBD2 is a possible D gene (7 bases). This TCR was sampled from a woman aged 45-65 years who had recovered from COVID-19. Source material: PBMCs or T cells enriched from blood (not recorded which). This CDR3 is CASSEGGAGLWREQYF. The CDR3 coding sequence is TGTGCCAGCAGCGAGGGGGGGGCAGGGCTATGGAGGGAGCAGTACTTC.